This passage covers 26 T cell receptor beta chains from one sample sequenced in a study of T cells in Graves' hyperthyroidism and ophthalmopathy. RNA transcripts provided the source from which TCR beta CDR3 regions were amplified. HTBI primers were the set used in a first-round RT-PCR of the TCR CDR3. One entry per CDR3 protein, called by TCRdb with MiXCR from the multiplex PCR reads. This table holds roughly 530,000 distinct CDR3 sequences, 17% found once. The sequenced sample consisted of blood. The receptors shown here come from a woman between 18 and 30 years old with Graves' ophthalmopathy.

The chain recombines TRBV2 with TRBJ1-3, with D hard to call. Trimming took off 5 bases at V and 4 bases at J, with 15 bases between the two ends. The germline V gene has CDR1 SNHLY and CDR2 FYNNEI. The CDR3 contains 15 residues. The DNA for the CDR3 is TGTGCCAGCAGTCCGGAGACGGGCGGAGGAAACACCATATATTTT. This gives the protein CASSPETGGGNTIYF.

In this sample, this clonotype turned up a few times. V gene TRBV2 combines with J gene TRBJ1-6; D is uncertain. Germline V gene lookup returns CDR1 SNHLY and CDR2 FYNNEI. V dropped 3 bases and J dropped 5 bases, with 8 bases sitting between them. The CDR3 is made up of 14 amino acids. The CDR3 here is CASSEQGDNSPLHF. The DNA of the CDR3 is TGTGCCAGCAGTGAGCAAGGCGATAATTCACCCCTCCACTTT.

This clonotype was seen many times. The chain couples TRBV11-2 to TRBJ2-3; D is ambiguous. This CDR3 has 15 amino acids. Between the trimmed V and J ends, which lost 0 bases and 1 base, there was a span of 8 bases. CDR1 SGHAT and CDR2 FQNNGV come from the germline V gene. CDR3 sequence: CASSLEYRGTDTQYF. Written as DNA, the CDR3 is TGTGCCAGCAGCTTAGAGTACCGGGGCACAGATACGCAGTATTTT.

This clonotype was detected ten times or more. The gene calls are TRBV12-3 or TRBV12-4 and TRBJ2-7; D is uncertain. The CDR3 runs 15 residues. V lost 3 bases and J 0 bases, leaving 12 bases between the germline ends. The CDR3 nucleotides are TGTGCCAGCAGTTTTAGGACGGACCACTCCTACGAGCAGTACTTC. Protein sequence: CASSFRTDHSYEQYF.

In this sample, this clonotype turned up many times. This rearrangement joins TRBV2 to TRBJ2-7; D could derive from TRBD1 or TRBD2 (5 bases each). CDR3 size: 11 residues. With 10 bases removed from V and 7 bases from J, the gap between germline ends came to 14 bases. Germline assignment: CDR1 SNHLY and CDR2 FYNNEI. This CDR3 reads CAIMEWGEQYF. In nucleotides, the CDR3 is TGTGCCATCATGGAATGGGGGGAGCAGTACTTC.

This clonotype was counted only a few times. The chain employs TRBV29-1 and TRBJ2-1, with TRBD2 matching over 9 bases. The germline V gene has CDR1 SQVTM and CDR2 ANQGSEA. The CDR3 loop spans 16 amino acids. Unmatched junction bases numbered 9, after V lost 6 bases and J lost 0 bases. This chain's CDR3 is CSVRRGTSPSYNEQFF. The CDR3 DNA sequence: TGCAGCGTACGCAGAGGGACTAGCCCCTCCTACAATGAGCAGTTCTTC.

This clonotype was observed at least ten times. The chain has TRBV28 and TRBJ1-5; 8 bases are a match to TRBD1. This CDR3 has 16 residues. The germline V gene has CDR1 MDHEN and CDR2 SYDVKM. V shed 7 bases, J shed 9 bases, and the junction held 17 bases outside the gene matches. CDR3 protein: CASNNLGQGGLGPQHF. DNA of the CDR3: TGTGCCAGCAACAACCTAGGACAGGGTGGCCTTGGGCCCCAGCATTTT.

A few counts support this clonotype. Lacking the conserved final phenylalanine or tryptophan, this CDR3 likely reflects a read error. The chain is built from TRBV5-1 and TRBJ1-2; no clear D gene. This CDR3 contains 13 residues. From germline, CDR1 is SGHRS and CDR2 YFSETQ. V lost 0 bases and J 0 bases, leaving 3 bases between the germline ends. The CDR3 region is CASSLAPNYGYTL. In DNA, the CDR3 is TGCGCCAGCAGCTTGGCACCTAACTATGGCTACACCCTC.

This chain links TRBV20-1 with TRBJ2-5, with 7 bases lining up with TRBD2. V shed 5 bases and J 1 base; nucleotides not matched to a gene: 13. This CDR3 region has 16 residues. Germline CDR1 DFQATT, CDR2 SNEGSKA (reference sequence). CDR3 protein: CSADPIQRGSQETQYF. The CDR3 region has the DNA TGCAGTGCTGACCCTATCCAGCGGGGAAGCCAAGAGACCCAGTACTTC.

This clonotype was seen a few times. The genes are TRBV20-1 and TRBJ2-7; D possibly corresponds to TRBD2 (5 bases). This CDR3 has 13 residues. Trimming removed 1 base at V and 3 bases at J, with 10 bases between. Germline V CDR1 and CDR2: DFQATT, SNEGSKA (reference sequence). The DNA of the CDR3 is TGCAGTGCTAGAGTGAGGAGGAGCTACGAGCAGTACTTC. Encoded protein: CSARVRRSYEQYF.

The rearrangement links TRBV5-1 to TRBJ2-3; D call uncertain. V was trimmed by 0 bases and J by 6 bases, leaving 11 bases between them. This CDR3 contains 14 residues. The V gene's germline CDR1 is SGHRS and CDR2 YFSETQ. The CDR3 DNA sequence: TGCGCCAGCAGCTTGGCCCCGTCTGGCGATACGCAGTATTTT. The encoded protein is CASSLAPSGDTQYF.

The chain is built from TRBV14 and TRBJ1-3; 10 positions agree with TRBD1. This CDR3 has 17 residues. Germline V gene data show CDR1 as SGHDN and CDR2 as FVKESK. J lost 4 bases, V lost 2 bases, and 8 bases had no gene match. CDR3 DNA: TGTGCCAGCAGCCAAAGGACAGGGGGTTCTACAGGAAACACCATATATTTT. This sequence encodes CASSQRTGGSTGNTIYF.

This clonotype was recorded at least ten times. The V call is TRBV27, the J call TRBJ1-1; TRBD1 matches at 8 bases. The V and J ends lost 6 bases and 5 bases, in that order; junction bases with no gene match: 5. The CDR3 totals 13 residues. Germline V gives CDR1 MNHEY, CDR2 SMNVEV (reference sequence). The CDR3 protein is CASRDREGTEAFF. In DNA form, the CDR3 reads TGTGCCAGCAGGGACAGGGAAGGAACTGAAGCTTTCTTT.

This clonotype was observed many times. V usage is TRBV27 and J usage is TRBJ2-7; 12 positions agree with TRBD2. Germline V gives CDR1 MNHEY, CDR2 SMNVEV (reference sequence). The V gene end was trimmed by 6 bases and the J gene end by 2 bases; junction bases not matched to a gene: 14. The CDR3 covers 18 residues. Here the CDR3 reads CASSAGLAGAVFTYEQYF. In nucleotides, the CDR3 is TGTGCCAGCAGCGCGGGACTAGCGGGCGCCGTTTTTACCTACGAGCAGTACTTC.

This clonotype showed up just a few times. V usage is TRBV12-3 or TRBV12-4 and J usage is TRBJ2-3; the D is unclear. This CDR3 comprises 14 residues. Trimming took 7 bases from V and 0 from J, leaving 11 bases between them. In DNA form, the CDR3 reads TGTGCCAGCACCGGCCTGGGGAGCACAGATACGCAGTATTTT. It specifies CASTGLGSTDTQYF.

This clonotype was counted ten times or more. The chain joins TRBV6-1 to TRBJ2-7, with D maybe TRBD1 (7 bases). Trimming left V 6 bases short and J 3 bases short, with 21 bases between. The CDR3 is 16 residues long. CDR1 and CDR2 (germline): MNHNS, SASEGT. In nucleotides, the CDR3 is TGTGCCAGCAGAAAAGAAGGGGGGACAGCAAACTACGAGCAGTACTTC. Its protein is CASRKEGGTANYEQYF.

This clonotype was recorded many times. CDR3 sequence: CASSLSRVSYNEQFF. CDR3 coding DNA: TGTGCCAGCAGCTTATCGAGGGTTTCCTACAATGAGCAGTTCTTC. The gene calls are TRBV11-1 and TRBJ2-1, with D tentatively TRBD2 (5 bases). Deletions cut 2 bases from V and 1 base from J, with 9 bases between. The CDR3 runs to 15 residues. Germline V gene sequence: CDR1 SGHAT, CDR2 FQDESV (reference sequence).

There are many counts of this clonotype. The rearrangement uses TRBV6-1 and TRBJ2-1, with D possibly being TRBD1 (6 bases). Germline-derived CDR1 and CDR2 are MNHNS and SASEGT. Trimming took 7 bases from V and 11 from J, leaving 12 bases between them. The CDR3 has 11 residues. This CDR3 is CASTRGDKQFF. CDR3 DNA sequence: TGTGCCAGCACTCGAGGGGACAAGCAGTTCTTC.

This chain joins TRBV28 and TRBJ2-3; 7 bases align to TRBD2. Trimming at V came to 8 bases and at J to 4 bases, leaving 3 bases not matched to a gene. This CDR3 region has 12 residues. Germline V lookup: CDR1 MDHEN, CDR2 SYDVKM. CDR3 DNA sequence: TGTGCCAGCTGGGGGGGTCCAGATACGCAGTATTTT. Translating gives CASWGGPDTQYF. The complete variable domain, with remaining parts taken from reference TRBV28 and TRBJ2-3, reads DVKVTQSSRYLVKRTGEKVFLECVQDMDHENMFWYRQDPGLGLRLIYFSYDVKMKEKGDIPEGYSVSREKKERFSLILESASTNQTSMYLCASWGGPDTQYFGPGTRLTVL.

This clonotype was seen repeatedly, ten times or more. The chain uses TRBV2 and TRBJ2-7, with TRBD1 identical over 7 bases. V lost 3 bases and J lost 2; bases outside the gene matches: 7. This CDR3 contains 15 residues. Germline V gives CDR1 SNHLY, CDR2 FYNNEI. This chain's CDR3 is CASSEVRQGPYEQYF. The CDR3 nucleotides read TGTGCCAGCAGTGAGGTGAGACAGGGACCCTACGAGCAGTACTTC.

The CDR3 protein is CSASRQHSNQPQHF. Written as DNA, the CDR3 is TGCAGTGCTAGTCGGCAGCATAGCAATCAGCCCCAGCATTTT. The chain combines TRBV20-1 with TRBJ1-5; D gene uncertain. The germline V gene has CDR1 DFQATT and CDR2 SNEGSKA (reference sequence). V dropped 3 bases and J dropped 0 bases, with 9 bases sitting between them. CDR3 length: 14 residues.

The V gene is TRBV6-2 or TRBV6-3, the J gene TRBJ2-2; D uncertain. V lost 7 bases and J lost 0, with 6 bases in between. This CDR3 has 13 residues. Per germline, CDR1 MNHEY and CDR2 SVGEGT. As DNA, the CDR3 is TGTGCCAGCACCGGGTCGAACACCGGGGAGCTGTTTTTT. This sequence encodes CASTGSNTGELFF.

The chain has TRBV15 and TRBJ1-4, with 7 bases fitting TRBD1. The V and J ends lost 2 bases and 5 bases, in that order; junction bases with no gene match: 8. The V gene's germline CDR1 is LNHNV and CDR2 YYDKDF (reference sequence). The CDR3 runs to 16 residues. CDR3 nucleotides: TGTGCCACCAGCAGACACCGGGACAGATTCAATGAAAAACTGTTTTTT. Residues: CATSRHRDRFNEKLFF.

This clonotype occurred a few times. This chain joins TRBV5-5 and TRBJ2-7; no clear D gene. This CDR3 has 12 amino acids. CDR1 SGHKS and CDR2 YYEKEE come from the germline V gene (reference sequence). Trimming cost V 0 bases and J 9 bases, with 10 bases left between them. The CDR3 is CASSLGIQGQYF. For the CDR3, the DNA is TGTGCCAGCAGCTTGGGGATCCAAGGGCAGTACTTC.

Ten or more counts support this clonotype. CDR3 nucleotides: TGTGCCAGCAGCAGGAAGCGGGATGAAGGATACGAGCAGTACTTC. Translation: CASSRKRDEGYEQYF. V usage is TRBV11-2 and J usage is TRBJ2-7; 7 nucleotides match TRBD2. Per the germline V gene, CDR1 is SGHAT and CDR2 is FQNNGV. The trim removed 5 bases at V and 4 bases at J, leaving 11 bases unmatched. The CDR3 is 15 residues long. The full variable domain, its missing parts supplied by reference TRBV11-2 and TRBJ2-7, is EAGVAQSPRYKIIEKRQSVAFWCNPISGHATLYWYQQILGQGPKLLIQFQNNGVVDDSQLPKDRFSAERLKGVDSTLKIQPAKLEDSAVYLCASSRKRDEGYEQYFGPGTRLTVT.

In the case of this clonotype: A read error may explain this, as a much larger clone is one base away. The chain uses TRBV6-9 and TRBJ1-1; D possibly corresponds to TRBD1 (5 bases). The CDR3 covers 14 residues. V was pared by 4 bases and J by 1 base, with 10 bases between. Germline V gene data show CDR1 as MNHGY and CDR2 as SVAAGI. The DNA for the CDR3 is TGTGCCAGCAGTTGGGACCCCGGGAACACTGAAGCTTTCTTT. Translating gives CASSWDPGNTEAFF.